This passage covers 5 T cell receptor beta chains from one sample sequenced in a study of monozygotic twins with inflammatory bowel disease. TCRdb reprocessed the 5' RACE reads and reports one entry per CDR3 protein, with no DNA. There are roughly 100,000 distinct CDR3 sequences in the sample, with under 2.5% held by the top ten. The specimen sequenced was blood. The receptor source for this set is a human donor with ulcerative colitis or Crohn's disease, or a healthy co-twin of an affected twin (not recorded which).

The chain uses TRBV27 and TRBJ1-2; TCRdb's assignment of TRBD1 cannot be checked, as there is no DNA. CDR3 length: 15 residues. Germline V gives CDR1 MNHEY, CDR2 SMNVEV (reference sequence). The CDR3 loop reads CASSPYILTPHGYTF.

The rearrangement joins TRBV7-2 to TRBJ1-1. Looked up from germline, CDR1 is SGHTA and CDR2 is FQGNSA. This CDR3 has 13 residues. CDR3 loop: CASSLVWGGEAFF.

The chain recombines TRBV10-2 with TRBJ1-3. This CDR3 is built from 16 residues. Germline values: CDR1 WSHSY, CDR2 SAAADI. This CDR3 reads CASADPTRASGNTIYF.

The chain uses TRBV19 and TRBJ2-5; the TCRdb D gene call, TRBD1, has no DNA to confirm it. Germline V CDR1 and CDR2: LNHDA, SQIVND (reference sequence). This CDR3 is built from 13 residues. The CDR3 protein is CASSTAPWETQYF.

The genes are TRBV4-2 and TRBJ2-5; TCRdb gives TRBD2 as the D gene, but with no DNA this cannot be confirmed. Per the germline V gene, CDR1 is LGHNA and CDR2 is YNFKEQ. The CDR3 has 18 amino acids. This CDR3 is CASSQGETSGGPQETQYF.